A single sample is the source of the 25 T cell receptor beta chains below, sequenced in a study of technical replicates of blood from a handful of donors. Clones were read by immunoSEQ multiplex PCR, and TCRdb kept only the in-frame ones, dropping some. The top ten clones hold under 0.3% of a sample with 84,000 or so clones, around 94% of them seen once. Sequences were obtained from T cells isolated from PBMCs. The receptor set was obtained from a human donor in good health.

This chain links TRBV9 with TRBJ2-7; TRBD1 might be the D (5 bases). This CDR3 is 16 amino acids long. Trimming removed 0 bases at V and 1 base at J, with 14 bases between. From germline, CDR1 is SGDLS and CDR2 YYNGEE. In nucleotides, the CDR3 is TGTGCCAGCAGCGTAGGAACAGGTAGAGAATCCTACGAGCAGTACTTC. Its translation is CASSVGTGRESYEQYF.

This chain connects TRBV27 to TRBJ1-1; D ambiguous. The CDR3 sequence is 20 residues long. The V and J ends lost 3 bases and 0 bases respectively, with 26 bases between them. Germline CDR1 MNHEY, CDR2 SMNVEV (reference sequence). The CDR3 sequence is CASSFIGSVSGFIMNTEAFF. DNA of the CDR3: TGTGCCAGCAGTTTTATCGGGAGTGTCTCAGGTTTTATAATGAACACTGAAGCTTTCTTT.

This chain's CDR3 is CASSVALDSTYEQYF. As DNA, the CDR3 is TGTGCCAGCAGCGTGGCGCTGGACAGTACCTACGAGCAGTACTTC. This chain joins TRBV9 and TRBJ2-7, with D possibly TRBD1 on 6 matching bases. The ends were cut back, 2 bases at V and 2 bases at J, with 14 bases in the middle. CDR3 length: 15 amino acids. Germline V gene sequence: CDR1 SGDLS, CDR2 YYNGEE.

CDR3 sequence (DNA): TGTGCCAGCAGCTTGGTGGGACTTTACAATGAGCAGTTCTTC. It encodes CASSLVGLYNEQFF. V gene TRBV5-6 combines with J gene TRBJ2-1; tentative D call: TRBD2 (6 bases). The CDR3 has 14 amino acids. Germline-derived CDR1 and CDR2 are SGHDT and YYEEEE. With 0 bases removed from V and 4 bases from J, the gap between germline ends came to 8 bases. Combining the CDR3 with reference TRBV5-6 and TRBJ2-1 gives the whole variable domain DAGVTQSPTHLIKTRGQQVTLRCSPKSGHDTVSWYQQALGQGPQFIFQYYEEEERQRGNFPDRFSGHQFPNYSSELNVNALLLGDSALYLCASSLVGLYNEQFFGPGTRLTVL.

V is TRBV4-2 and J is TRBJ2-6, with D maybe TRBD1 (6 bases). Per the germline V gene, CDR1 is LGHNA and CDR2 is YNFKEQ. Trimming left V 5 bases short and J 2 bases short, with 13 bases between. The CDR3 extends over 16 amino acids. CDR3 in DNA: TGTGCCAGCAGCTTTCTGGACAGCCCTGGGGCCAACGTCCTGACTTTC. This encodes CASSFLDSPGANVLTF.

V and J are TRBV11-2 and TRBJ2-5, with 7 bases fitting TRBD2. Per germline, CDR1 SGHAT and CDR2 FQNNGV. The CDR3 extends over 15 amino acids. The V and J ends lost 2 bases and 2 bases, in that order; junction bases with no gene match: 5. This CDR3 is CASSLRDYTQETQYF. Here the CDR3 DNA reads TGTGCCAGCAGCTTAAGGGACTATACTCAAGAGACCCAGTACTTC.

The rearrangement joins TRBV7-8 to TRBJ2-7, with D hard to call. The germline CDR1 and CDR2 sequences are SGHVS and FQNEAQ. Trimming took off 2 bases at V and 0 bases at J, with 11 bases between the two ends. There are 15 residues in the CDR3. The DNA for the CDR3 is TGTGCCAGCAGCTTATACATCAGTAACTCCTACGAGCAGTACTTC. It specifies CASSLYISNSYEQYF.

The V call is TRBV28, the J call TRBJ2-1; 8 bases are shared with TRBD2. V lost 5 bases to trimming and J lost 0 bases; unmatched junction nucleotides: 6. In germline, CDR1 is MDHEN, CDR2 SYDVKM. The CDR3 runs 16 residues. The CDR3 spells CASSNSGASSYNEQFF. CDR3 nucleotides: TGTGCCAGCAGTAATAGCGGGGCAAGCTCCTACAATGAGCAGTTCTTC. The full variable domain, completed using reference TRBV28 and TRBJ2-1, is DVKVTQSSRYLVKRTGEKVFLECVQDMDHENMFWYRQDPGLGLRLIYFSYDVKMKEKGDIPEGYSVSREKKERFSLILESASTNQTSMYLCASSNSGASSYNEQFFGPGTRLTVL.

Comment on this clone: An end of the junction differs from the germline gene, which may be a read error. The V and J genes are TRBV7-6 and TRBJ1-1; D is unresolved. Germline values: CDR1 SGHVS, CDR2 FNYEAQ. The CDR3 contains 15 residues. CDR3 bases: TGTGCCAGCAGCACCAACCTAGGAATGAAGACTGAAGCTTTCTTT. Translated: CASSTNLGMKTEAFF.

In its sample, this clone was seen a few times. V gene TRBV7-9 combines with J gene TRBJ2-1, with a weak D call TRBD1 (6 bases). The CDR3 has 16 residues. Deletions cut 5 bases from V and 4 bases from J, with 18 bases between. CDR1 is SEHNR, CDR2 FQNEAQ, per germline (reference sequence). CDR3 DNA: TGTGCCAGCAGCCAGATCCGGGTAGGGGGTTACAATGAGCAGTTCTTC. Translated: CASSQIRVGGYNEQFF.

V is TRBV11-2 and J is TRBJ2-1; 9 nucleotides align to TRBD1. The CDR3 contains 17 residues. Germline CDR1 SGHAT, CDR2 FQNNGV. V dropped 6 bases and J dropped 3; count of bases not matched to a gene: 12. DNA of the CDR3: TGTGCCAGCAGGAGTGACCGGGACAGGGTAGGCTACAATGAGCAGTTCTTC. Translated: CASRSDRDRVGYNEQFF.

CDR3 in amino acids: CASSLTGGVYSYTF. DNA for the CDR3: TGTGCCAGCAGTTTAACAGGGGGAGTCTACAGCTACACCTTC. The genes are TRBV27 and TRBJ1-2; TRBD1 aligns across 8 bases. Germline V gives CDR1 MNHEY, CDR2 SMNVEV (reference sequence). Trimming cost V 2 bases and J 9 bases; bases outside gene matches: 8. The CDR3 length is 14 residues.

The rearrangement uses TRBV25-1 and TRBJ2-1; possibly TRBD2 for D (6 bases). Trimming left V 6 bases short and J 4 bases short, with 10 bases between. The CDR3 runs to 13 residues. The germline CDR1 and CDR2 sequences are MGHDK and SYGVNS. The DNA of the CDR3 is TGTGCCAGCAGGGGTAGCGGATACAATGAGCAGTTCTTC. Translating it yields CASRGSGYNEQFF.

This sequence joins TRBV7-9 and TRBJ2-2; maybe TRBD1 (6 bases). The CDR3 runs to 16 residues. In germline, CDR1 is SEHNR, CDR2 FQNEAQ (reference sequence). Trimming removed 5 bases from V and 3 bases from J, with 16 bases in between. CDR3 DNA sequence: TGTGCCAGCAGCCCCTATTACGACAGGTACACCGGGGAGCTGTTTTTT. Translating it yields CASSPYYDRYTGELFF.

This sequence joins TRBV27 and TRBJ1-5, with D possibly TRBD1 on 5 matching bases. V was trimmed by 4 bases and J by 4 bases, leaving 5 bases between them. CDR1 is MNHEY and CDR2 is SMNVEV in the germline V gene (reference sequence). The CDR3 is made up of 12 amino acids. The CDR3 DNA sequence: TGTGCCAGCAGTTCAGGGAATCAGCCCCAGCATTTT. Residues: CASSSGNQPQHF.

The chain is built from TRBV5-4 and TRBJ2-7, with 8 bases lining up with TRBD1. V shed 4 bases, J shed 1 base, and the junction held 4 bases outside the gene matches. CDR3 length: 14 residues. Germline CDR1 reads SGHNT; CDR2 reads YYREEE (reference sequence). CDR3 region: CASSGTGPSYEQYF. CDR3 bases: TGTGCCAGCAGCGGGACAGGCCCTTCCTACGAGCAGTACTTC.

The V and J genes are TRBV2 and TRBJ2-2; the match to TRBD1 covers 9 bases. This CDR3 is 14 amino acids long. Germline loops: CDR1 SNHLY, CDR2 FYNNEI. V dropped 6 bases and J dropped 4; count of bases not matched to a gene: 3. The CDR3: CASRRQGVTGELFF. The CDR3 bases are TGTGCCAGCAGAAGACAGGGGGTCACCGGGGAGCTGTTTTTT. The full variable domain, rest sourced from reference TRBV2 and TRBJ2-2, is EPEVTQTPSHQVTQMGQEVILRCVPISNHLYFYWYRQILGQKVEFLVSFYNNEISEKSEIFDDQFSVERPDGSNFTLKIRSTKLEDSAMYFCASRRQGVTGELFFGEGSRLTVL.

The J gene is TRBJ2-7, the V gene TRBV9; 7 positions match TRBD1. With V trimmed by 4 bases and J by 7 bases, 17 bases remained unmatched. The CDR3 contains 16 residues. The germline CDR1 and CDR2 sequences are SGDLS and YYNGEE. The CDR3 coding sequence is TGTGCCAGCAGCCCCTCAGGGGGTCCGTGGAGAGGGGAGCAGTACTTC. It codes for CASSPSGGPWRGEQYF.

This clone was counted once. The rearrangement uses TRBV6-1 and TRBJ2-7; D is undetermined. This CDR3 region has 14 residues. With 3 bases removed from V and 6 bases from J, the gap between germline ends came to 15 bases. The germline CDR1 and CDR2 sequences are MNHNS and SASEGT. The CDR3 loop reads CASSDSTVLGEQYF. CDR3 in DNA: TGTGCCAGCAGTGACTCTACAGTGTTGGGCGAGCAGTACTTC.

The chain recombines TRBV5-1 with TRBJ2-3, with 12 bases identical to TRBD2. The V segment lost 4 bases and the J segment 2 bases; nucleotides outside the gene matches: 8. The CDR3 is 17 amino acids. Germline CDR1 is SGHRS and CDR2 is YFSETQ. CDR3 protein: CASSTILAGGHTDTQYF. Here the CDR3 DNA reads TGCGCCAGCAGCACAATACTAGCGGGGGGACACACAGATACGCAGTATTTT.

The chain recombines TRBV5-4 with TRBJ2-3; 11 nucleotides line up with TRBD2. Germline V gives CDR1 SGHNT, CDR2 YYREEE (reference sequence). V gave up 5 bases and J gave up 4 bases; unmatched junction bases: 6. The CDR3 runs 15 residues. The CDR3 reads CASRASGGLADTQYF. CDR3 nucleotide sequence: TGTGCCAGCAGAGCTAGCGGGGGGCTAGCAGATACGCAGTATTTT.

The V call is TRBV2, the J call TRBJ2-2; TRBD1 aligns across 9 bases. The ends lost 5 bases at V and 1 base at J; junction bases unmatched: 5. The CDR3 is 16 residues long. Germline CDR1 and CDR2: SNHLY and FYNNEI. CDR3 sequence reads: CASSKQGAMNTGELFF. The CDR3 DNA follows: TGTGCCAGCAGTAAACAGGGGGCGATGAACACCGGGGAGCTGTTTTTT.

The chain has TRBV6-5 and TRBJ2-5, with D possibly TRBD2 on 6 matching bases. Germline CDR1 MNHEY, CDR2 SVGAGI. V was clipped by 5 bases and J by 10 bases, with 20 bases between them. CDR3 size: 14 residues. CDR3 DNA sequence: TGTGCCAGCAGTGACTGGACGGGCGGCGGGGTCCAGTACTTC. Residues: CASSDWTGGGVQYF.

In the case of this clone: One end of the junction varies from germline; a read error may be responsible. The chain couples TRBV7-7 to TRBJ2-1; 7 bases fit TRBD1. This CDR3 has 14 residues. In germline, CDR1 is SSHAT, CDR2 FNYEAQ (reference sequence). The CDR3 sequence is CASSFGTEYNEQFF. In nucleotides, the CDR3 is TGTGCTAGCAGCTTTGGGACAGAGTACAATGAGCAGTTCTTC.

The rearrangement links TRBV15 to TRBJ1-4, with TRBD1 identical over 9 bases. CDR3 length: 16 amino acids. Germline CDR1 is LNHNV and CDR2 is YYDKDF (reference sequence). V trimming: 5 bases; J trimming: 5 bases; junction bases outside the gene matches: 9. CDR3 DNA sequence: TGTGCCACCAGCGAGGGACAGGGTCCGGGAAATGAAAAACTGTTTTTT. Residues: CATSEGQGPGNEKLFF. The whole variable domain, remainder taken from reference TRBV15 and TRBJ1-4, is DAMVIQNPRYQVTQFGKPVTLSCSQTLNHNVMYWYQQKSSQAPKLLFHYYDKDFNNEADTPDNFQSRRPNTSFCFLDIRSPGLGDTAMYLCATSEGQGPGNEKLFFGSGTQLSVL.